Listed here is a single TCR beta chain. What it binds is not known. The data were obtained in a study of T cells expressing NK-cell markers. Overall study: The authors derived TCR beta repertoires from sorted CD3+CD56+NKG2C+, CD3+CD56+NKG2C- and CD3+CD56-NKG2C+ T cells. The study sequenced eight donors, seven HCMV-seropositive and one seronegative.

The CDR3 has 16 residues. CDR1 and CDR2 from the germline V gene are SQVTM and ANQGSEA. Overall study findings and caveats: In a handful of donors, dominant clonotypes made up roughly 25-60.1% of CD3+CD56-NKG2C+ cells. Dominant NKG2C+ clonotypes were found to form about 1.0-7.5% of CD8+ T cells in over five donors.

From its re-call of the 5' RACE reads, TCRdb lists each CDR3 protein once, without DNA. The sample totals 250,000 to 300,000 distinct CDR3 sequences; its top ten clones hold approximately 0.41%. The sample consisted of blood T cells: a sorted CD56 or NKG2C T cell subset, CD4+ or CD8+ T cells, or bulk PBMC T cells (not recorded which). The gene calls are TRBV29-1 and TRBJ2-1; with no DNA, the TCRdb D assignment of TRBD2 cannot be verified. The source of this sequence is a man aged 18 to 29 in good health. This CDR3 is CSVGGGLEVSYNEQFF.